The T cell receptor beta chain described here comes from a study of cytomegalovirus exposure and HLA in healthy donors. CDR3 length equals 15 residues. The trim removed 4 bases at V and 4 bases at J, leaving 10 bases unmatched. Germline CDR1 reads SGHNT; CDR2 reads YYREEE (reference sequence). Researchers ran the PCR with 60 Vbeta and 13 Jbeta primers. Repertoires were generated with immunoSEQ multiplex PCR, while TCRdb's copy carries only in-frame clones and drops some. The table includes around 150,000 clones, around 75% detected once. Sequencing was performed on PBMCs. The chain uses TRBV5-4 and TRBJ2-7, with TRBD1 matching 8 bases. The TCR originated in a man in his late teens or twenties in good health and CMV-seropositive. CDR3 sequence (DNA): TGTGCCAGCAGCATGGACAGGGCAGGCCTATACGAGCAGTACTTC. Its protein is CASSMDRAGLYEQYF. The full variable domain, completed using reference TRBV5-4 and TRBJ2-7, is ETGVTQSPTHLIKTRGQQVTLRCSSQSGHNTVSWYQQALGQGPQFIFQYYREEENGRGNFPPRFSGLQFPNYSSELNVNALELDDSALYLCASSMDRAGLYEQYFGPGTRLTVT.